This T cell receptor (beta chain) was observed in a study of OX40 agonist ivuxolimab in advanced cancers. The wider study: Patients' therapy was ivuxolimab, an antibody that acts as an agonist of OX40 (CD134).

CDR3 length: 14 residues. Trimming left V 4 bases short and J 1 base short, with 10 bases between. Germline values: CDR1 SEHNR, CDR2 FQNEAQ (reference sequence). Generated by immunoSEQ multiplex PCR, the TCRdb table keeps only in-frame clones and is missing some. The sample records around 29,000 clones, 85% being singletons. The source material was CD4+ or CD8+ T cells sorted from blood, sampled in a trial of the OX40 agonist ivuxolimab. J is TRBJ1-1 and V is TRBV7-9; no clear D. The sequence derives from an adult with an advanced solid tumor such as melanoma, head and neck, liver or kidney cancer. CDR3 in amino acids: CASSWAHPNTEAFF. The CDR3 DNA reads as TGTGCCAGCAGCTGGGCTCATCCGAACACTGAAGCTTTCTTT.